These 32 T cell receptor beta chains originate from one sample sequenced in a study of CXCR3-negative and CXCR3-positive naive CD8 T cells. cDNA libraries for TRB were generated by 5' RACE incorporating UMI labels. Reprocessing the 5' RACE reads, TCRdb reports a single entry for every CDR3 protein and omits DNA. The table lists around 96,000 distinct CDR3 sequences. What was sequenced was naive CXCR3- CD8+ T cells from blood. Subset specified: CD45RO-CCR7+CD27+CD95- naive CD8+ T cells lacking CXCR3 (TNR3-). The receptors originated from a human donor in good health. Some clones in this sample may be carry-over from other donors' samples.

The rearrangement uses TRBV14 and TRBJ1-4. This CDR3 has 15 residues. Per the germline V gene, CDR1 is SGHDN and CDR2 is FVKESK. CDR3 loop: CASSQDIGFDEKLFF. Drawing the rest from reference TRBV14 and TRBJ1-4, the complete variable domain is EAGVTQFPSHSVIEKGQTVTLRCDPISGHDNLYWYRRVMGKEIKFLLHFVKESKQDESGMPNNRFLAERTGGTYSTLKVQPAELEDSGVYFCASSQDIGFDEKLFFGSGTQLSVL.

V and J are TRBV4-2 and TRBJ2-7; TCRdb designates TRBD1, a call that cannot be tested without DNA. CDR3 length: 13 amino acids. Germline loops: CDR1 LGHNA, CDR2 YNFKEQ. CDR3 residues: CASAWDPAMEQYF.

The J gene is TRBJ2-5, the V gene TRBV15; TCRdb's assignment of TRBD1 cannot be checked, as there is no DNA. The CDR3 covers 18 residues. The germline V gene encodes CDR1 LNHNV and CDR2 YYDKDF (reference sequence). CDR3 residues: CATSRDRGLQENQETQYF.

V usage is TRBV11-3 and J usage is TRBJ2-1; TCRdb's D call, TRBD1, is unchecked because there is no DNA. This CDR3 has 14 amino acids. CDR1 SGHNT and CDR2 YENEEA come from the germline V gene. This CDR3 reads CASSLGGATFEQFF.

This chain links TRBV25-1 with TRBJ1-1; without DNA, the TCRdb call of TRBD1 cannot be checked. The CDR3 loop spans 18 amino acids. The germline gives CDR1 MGHDK, CDR2 SYGVNS. The CDR3 is CASSEYKTSSGQDTEAFF. The entire variable domain, with the rest obtained from reference TRBV25-1 and TRBJ1-1, is as follows: EADIYQTPRYLVIGTGKKITLECSQTMGHDKMYWYQQDPGMELHLIHYSYGVNSTEKGDLSSESTVSRIRTEHFPLTLESARPSHTSQYLCASSEYKTSSGQDTEAFFGQGTRLTVV.

The CDR3 protein is CSVEDPGQGQTQYF. The genes are TRBV29-1 and TRBJ2-5; absent DNA, TCRdb's TRBD1 call cannot be checked. The CDR3 spans 14 residues. The germline V gene has CDR1 SQVTM and CDR2 ANQGSEA.

The chain joins TRBV12-3 or TRBV12-4 to TRBJ2-5; TCRdb picks TRBD2, but there is no DNA to check that call. The CDR3 totals 16 residues. CDR3 sequence: CASSLIPSGMGETQYF.

The chain uses TRBV3-1 and TRBJ1-4; absent DNA, TCRdb's TRBD1 call cannot be checked. The CDR3 extends over 14 amino acids. The germline V gene encodes CDR1 LGHDT and CDR2 YNNKEL (reference sequence). This CDR3 is CASSPDRDGEKLFF. The full variable domain, completed using reference TRBV3-1 and TRBJ1-4, is DTAVSQTPKYLVTQMGNDKSIKCEQNLGHDTMYWYKQDSKKFLKIMFSYNNKELIINETVPNRFSPKSPDKAHLNLHINSLELGDSAVYFCASSPDRDGEKLFFGSGTQLSVL.

This chain uses TRBV25-1 with TRBJ2-5; absent DNA, TCRdb's TRBD1 call cannot be checked. The CDR3 runs 13 residues. Germline CDR1 reads MGHDK; CDR2 reads SYGVNS. The CDR3 region is CASSADSQETQYF. Full variable domain (rest looked up from reference TRBV25-1 and TRBJ2-5): EADIYQTPRYLVIGTGKKITLECSQTMGHDKMYWYQQDPGMELHLIHYSYGVNSTEKGDLSSESTVSRIRTEHFPLTLESARPSHTSQYLCASSADSQETQYFGPGTRLLVL.

The J gene is TRBJ2-1, the V gene TRBV12-3 or TRBV12-4; checking the TCRdb D call of TRBD2 is not possible without DNA. The CDR3 totals 19 residues. The CDR3: CASSSEPGLAGPSPHEQFF.

The chain is built from TRBV29-1 and TRBJ2-1; TCRdb calls TRBD2, which cannot be checked without DNA. CDR1 is SQVTM, CDR2 ANQGSEA, per germline. This CDR3 is built from 13 residues. Here the CDR3 reads CSVEPGLDNEQFF.

This chain uses TRBV21-1 with TRBJ2-7; TCRdb picks TRBD2, but there is no DNA to check that call. TRBV21-1 is a pseudogene locus. The length of the CDR3 is 18 residues. The CDR3 loop is CASSKSSGRRGPSTEQYF.

The chain combines TRBV2 with TRBJ2-1; without DNA, the TCRdb call of TRBD2 cannot be checked. This CDR3 spans 20 amino acids. Per germline, CDR1 SNHLY and CDR2 FYNNEI. The chain's CDR3 is CASMGKETSGKFFYHNEQFF.

The V call is TRBV29-1, the J call TRBJ1-1; TCRdb returns TRBD1, unconfirmable since there is no DNA. Germline CDR1 and CDR2: SQVTM and ANQGSEA. The CDR3 is made up of 14 amino acids. The CDR3 spells CSVEYRDVDTEAFF.

The V and J genes are TRBV28 and TRBJ2-1; TCRdb calls TRBD2, which cannot be checked without DNA. The germline V gene encodes CDR1 MDHEN and CDR2 SYDVKM. The CDR3 has 15 amino acids. CDR3 in amino acids: CASSPTSGTHNEQFF. The full variable domain, completed using reference TRBV28 and TRBJ2-1, is DVKVTQSSRYLVKRTGEKVFLECVQDMDHENMFWYRQDPGLGLRLIYFSYDVKMKEKGDIPEGYSVSREKKERFSLILESASTNQTSMYLCASSPTSGTHNEQFFGPGTRLTVL.

The chain employs TRBV25-1 and TRBJ2-7; checking the TCRdb D call of TRBD2 is not possible without DNA. The germline V gene has CDR1 MGHDK and CDR2 SYGVNS. The CDR3 sequence is 17 residues long. The CDR3 region is CASSEYQGLAYHSEQYF.

The V and J genes are TRBV12-3 or TRBV12-4 and TRBJ2-3. This CDR3 comprises 16 residues. The CDR3 spells CASSHTNYLGTDTQYF.

The CDR3 sequence is CASVPGHYTEAFF. The chain employs TRBV12-3 or TRBV12-4 and TRBJ1-1; the D call from TCRdb, TRBD1, cannot be confirmed without DNA. The CDR3 covers 13 residues.

J is TRBJ2-7 and V is TRBV28. This CDR3 is built from 14 residues. Germline-derived CDR1 and CDR2 are MDHEN and SYDVKM. The chain's CDR3 is CASSLLAGSYEQYF. Full variable domain (missing parts from reference TRBV28 and TRBJ2-7): DVKVTQSSRYLVKRTGEKVFLECVQDMDHENMFWYRQDPGLGLRLIYFSYDVKMKEKGDIPEGYSVSREKKERFSLILESASTNQTSMYLCASSLLAGSYEQYFGPGTRLTVT.

This chain joins TRBV10-3 and TRBJ2-5. The CDR3 spans 15 residues. Germline loops: CDR1 ENHRY, CDR2 SYGVKD. The CDR3 spells CAISESRLKEETQYF.

J is TRBJ2-1 and V is TRBV29-1; TCRdb gives TRBD1 as the D gene, but with no DNA this cannot be confirmed. The CDR3 sequence is 15 residues long. Germline CDR1 and CDR2: SQVTM and ANQGSEA. The CDR3 loop reads CSGEQGTVTDNEQFF.

This chain uses TRBV29-1 with TRBJ2-3; TCRdb's D call, TRBD1, is unchecked because there is no DNA. Germline CDR1 reads SQVTM; CDR2 reads ANQGSEA. The CDR3 extends over 14 amino acids. The CDR3 is CSVSLGGRKDTPYF.

The chain joins TRBV29-1 to TRBJ1-1; TCRdb gives TRBD1 as the D gene, but with no DNA this cannot be confirmed. This CDR3 has 13 amino acids. Germline V gene sequence: CDR1 SQVTM, CDR2 ANQGSEA. The CDR3 protein is CSVAGGGSTEAFF.

The chain employs TRBV21-1 and TRBJ2-7; TCRdb's D call of TRBD1 is untestable without DNA. TRBV21-1 is marked as a pseudogene. This CDR3 is 13 amino acids long. The CDR3 region is CASPHRPAYEQYF.

The chain carries TRBV25-1 and TRBJ1-6; the D call from TCRdb, TRBD1, cannot be confirmed without DNA. The germline V gene has CDR1 MGHDK and CDR2 SYGVNS. The CDR3 runs 16 residues. The CDR3 reads CASSVQGTGGNSPLHF. The whole variable domain, remainder taken from reference TRBV25-1 and TRBJ1-6, is EADIYQTPRYLVIGTGKKITLECSQTMGHDKMYWYQQDPGMELHLIHYSYGVNSTEKGDLSSESTVSRIRTEHFPLTLESARPSHTSQYLCASSVQGTGGNSPLHFGNGTRLTVT.

The chain uses TRBV7-2 and TRBJ2-3; the TRBD1 assignment by TCRdb is unverifiable without DNA. Germline CDR1 is SGHTA and CDR2 is FQGNSA. The CDR3 spans 16 residues. The CDR3 region is CASSSPDRPSTDTQYF. Looking up the rest from reference TRBV7-2 and TRBJ2-3 gives the full variable domain: GAGVSQSPSNKVTEKGKDVELRCDPISGHTALYWYRQSLGQGLEFLIYFQGNSAPDKSGLPSDRFSAERTGGSVSTLTIQRTQQEDSAVYLCASSSPDRPSTDTQYFGPGTRLTVL.

The chain employs TRBV6-2 or TRBV6-3 and TRBJ1-5. The CDR3 is 15 amino acids. Germline-derived CDR1 and CDR2 are MNHEY and SVGEGT. The CDR3 is CASSSDGNSNQPQHF.

The gene calls are TRBV27 and TRBJ1-1. In germline, CDR1 is MNHEY, CDR2 SMNVEV (reference sequence). This CDR3 has 12 residues. The chain's CDR3 is CASSFLGAEAFF.

V and J are TRBV7-9 and TRBJ2-7; without DNA, the TCRdb call of TRBD1 cannot be checked. The CDR3 covers 15 residues. Germline V CDR1 and CDR2: SEHNR, FQNEAQ (reference sequence). The CDR3 sequence: CASSSPRQGYYEQYF.

This CDR3 reads CASSVSGRYNEQFF. This chain connects TRBV3-1 to TRBJ2-1; lacking DNA, the TRBD2 call made by TCRdb goes unchecked. Germline CDR1 LGHDT, CDR2 YNNKEL (reference sequence). This CDR3 contains 14 residues.

This CDR3 reads CSARDLGSGRDTDTQYF. The chain joins TRBV20-1 to TRBJ2-3; TCRdb returns TRBD2, unconfirmable since there is no DNA. This CDR3 is built from 17 residues. Germline loops: CDR1 DFQATT, CDR2 SNEGSKA (reference sequence).

The V gene is TRBV28, the J gene TRBJ2-1. Per germline, CDR1 MDHEN and CDR2 SYDVKM. The CDR3 totals 15 residues. CDR3: CASSLTGTPFNEQFF.